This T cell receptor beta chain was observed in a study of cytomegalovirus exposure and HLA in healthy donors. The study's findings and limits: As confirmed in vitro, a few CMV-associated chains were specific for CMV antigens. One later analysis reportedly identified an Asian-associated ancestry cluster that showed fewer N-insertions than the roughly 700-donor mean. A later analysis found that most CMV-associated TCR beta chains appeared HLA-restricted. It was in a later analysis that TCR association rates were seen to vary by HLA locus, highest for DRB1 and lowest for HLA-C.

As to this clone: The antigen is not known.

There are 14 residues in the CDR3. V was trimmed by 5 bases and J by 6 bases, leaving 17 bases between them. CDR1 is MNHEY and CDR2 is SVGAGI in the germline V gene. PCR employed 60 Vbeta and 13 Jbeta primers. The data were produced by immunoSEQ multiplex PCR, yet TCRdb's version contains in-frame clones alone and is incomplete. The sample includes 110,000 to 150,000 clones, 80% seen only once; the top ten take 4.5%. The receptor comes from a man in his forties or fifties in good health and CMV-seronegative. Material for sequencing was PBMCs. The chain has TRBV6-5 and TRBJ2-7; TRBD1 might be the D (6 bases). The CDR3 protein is CASSLGQWALEQYF. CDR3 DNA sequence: TGTGCCAGCAGTCTCGGACAGTGGGCCCTCGAGCAGTACTTC.